The 26 T cell receptor beta chains below come from one sample, sequenced in a study of post-analysis software for immune sequencing data. General study points: With TRBV5-6, TRBV5-1 and TRBV20-1 included, several TRBV segments were more frequent in patients than in controls.

Every TCR beta cDNA library bore unique molecular identifiers. TCRdb redid the calling of the PCR reads with MiXCR, one entry per CDR3 protein. The sample yields roughly 700,000 distinct CDR3 sequences, 25% to 30% seen once. Their specific antigens are unknown. The sequenced sample was blood. These TCRs come from a girl aged 5-17 years with multiple sclerosis.

There are a few counts of this clonotype. The gene calls are TRBV18 and TRBJ1-2, with 8 bases that match TRBD1. Germline V CDR1 and CDR2: KGHSH, LQKENI. The CDR3 has 17 amino acids. The trim removed 1 base at V and 4 bases at J, leaving 11 bases unmatched. In nucleotides, the CDR3 is TGTGCCAGCTCACCACTAGGGACAGGAGAGTTTGGCTATGGCTACACCTTC. This gives the protein CASSPLGTGEFGYGYTF.

The chain carries TRBV27 and TRBJ2-1; D ambiguous. Germline values: CDR1 MNHEY, CDR2 SMNVEV (reference sequence). The V end lost 7 bases, the J end lost 9 bases, and 28 bases lay between the germline ends. This CDR3 is built from 17 residues. The CDR3 region is CASIRYAQVPSAGEQFF. CDR3 nucleotides: TGTGCCAGCATACGATATGCGCAGGTCCCAAGCGCAGGTGAGCAGTTCTTC.

Comments on this clonotype: Just one base apart from a much larger clone, this may be a read error. The genes are TRBV5-1 and TRBJ2-1; 7 bases map to TRBD2. The assigned J gene may be wrong: the sequence end matches TRBJ2-7 better. Germline assignment: CDR1 SGHRS and CDR2 YFSETQ. The CDR3 is 16 residues long. CDR3 amino acids: CASSASGVGSYNEQYF. CDR3 DNA: TGCGCCAGCAGCGCAAGCGGGGTGGGCTCCTACAATGAGCAGTACTTC.

This clonotype appeared a few times. The V gene is TRBV5-1, the J gene TRBJ1-1; D may be TRBD1 (6 bases). This CDR3 comprises 14 residues. Germline assignment: CDR1 SGHRS and CDR2 YFSETQ. V was cut by 4 bases and J by 4 bases, with 14 bases left in between. Here the CDR3 reads CASSPARGRTEAFF. CDR3 coding DNA: TGCGCCAGCAGCCCGGCCAGGGGTCGCACTGAAGCTTTCTTT.

V gene TRBV12-3 or TRBV12-4 combines with J gene TRBJ2-1; D remains unclear. The CDR3 extends over 16 amino acids. Trimming removed 4 bases at V and 0 bases at J, with 13 bases between. The CDR3 spells CASSWALGSSYNEQFF. The CDR3 DNA reads TGTGCCAGCAGTTGGGCTCTGGGAAGCTCCTACAATGAGCAGTTCTTC.

There are a few counts of this clonotype. The V and J genes are TRBV3-1 and TRBJ2-3; no firm D call. The V gene's germline CDR1 is LGHDT and CDR2 YNNKEL (reference sequence). The CDR3 has 15 residues. V gave up 0 bases and J gave up 5 bases, with 12 bases separating them. DNA for the CDR3: TGTGCCAGCAGCCAAGATATGGTACGGGTAGATACGCAGTATTTT. Encoded protein: CASSQDMVRVDTQYF.

This clonotype was picked up one time. The chain combines TRBV20-1 with TRBJ2-3; TRBD2 agrees at 9 bases. This CDR3 spans 14 amino acids. V trimming: 4 bases; J trimming: 5 bases; junction bases outside the gene matches: 7. Germline lookup yields CDR1 DFQATT and CDR2 SNEGSKA (reference sequence). This CDR3 reads CSATGGGALDTQYF. In DNA, the CDR3 is TGCAGTGCTACGGGCGGGGGGGCTTTAGATACGCAGTATTTT.

The rearrangement uses TRBV6-2 or TRBV6-3 and TRBJ2-3, with TRBD2 as a possible D gene (6 bases). The CDR3 totals 10 residues. Germline V gene lookup returns CDR1 MNHEY and CDR2 SVGEGT. V was clipped by 8 bases and J by 13 bases, with 13 bases between them. CDR3 sequence: CASGGITEYF. The CDR3 coding sequence is TGTGCCAGCGGCGGGATCACGGAGTATTTT.

The sample holds a few counts of this clonotype. The J gene is TRBJ2-7, the V gene TRBV28, with 10 nucleotides matching TRBD2. V was clipped by 5 bases and J by 12 bases; unmatched bases: 25. Germline CDR1 reads MDHEN; CDR2 reads SYDVKM. The CDR3 has 18 residues. The CDR3 reads CASSLSRGLAGAQETRYF. CDR3 DNA sequence: TGTGCCAGCAGTCTGAGTAGGGGCCTAGCGGGAGCACAAGAGACCCGGTACTTC.

The V gene is TRBV20-1, the J gene TRBJ2-4; D gene uncertain. The CDR3 is 12 amino acids. Trimming shortened V by 5 bases and J by 13 bases, and 18 bases separated the two germline ends. Germline V lookup: CDR1 DFQATT, CDR2 SNEGSKA (reference sequence). CDR3 region: CSASRSSMEQYF. CDR3 DNA sequence: TGCAGTGCTTCTCGGTCTTCGATGGAGCAGTACTTC.

This chain uses TRBV25-1 with TRBJ2-3; D possibly uses TRBD1 or TRBD2 (5 bases each). V was shortened by 2 bases and J by 0 bases, with 15 bases between the two germline ends. CDR1 is MGHDK and CDR2 is SYGVNS in the germline V gene. CDR3 length: 17 amino acids. The chain's CDR3 is CASSEIRDRVSTDTQYF. The CDR3 coding sequence is TGTGCCAGCAGTGAAATCCGGGACCGTGTTAGCACAGATACGCAGTATTTT.

The rearrangement links TRBV28 to TRBJ2-1; 9 nucleotides agree with TRBD2. J gave up 5 bases and V 6 bases, and 17 bases lay outside the gene matches. The CDR3 sequence is 18 residues long. Germline CDR1 reads MDHEN; CDR2 reads SYDVKM. Here the CDR3 DNA reads TGTGCCAGCAGCTTTCTAATGCGTAGCGGGGGAGCAAACAATGAGCAGTTCTTC. Its protein is CASSFLMRSGGANNEQFF.

The V gene is TRBV27, the J gene TRBJ1-1, with a possible D match to TRBD1 (5 bases). CDR1 and CDR2 (germline): MNHEY, SMNVEV (reference sequence). This CDR3 has 15 residues. The V end was cut by 2 bases, the J end by 0 bases, with 10 bases between. Here the CDR3 reads CASSLIQAMNTEAFF. For the CDR3, the DNA is TGTGCCAGCAGTTTAATACAGGCCATGAACACTGAAGCTTTCTTT.

This chain links TRBV6-5 with TRBJ2-7; tentatively, D is TRBD1 (6 bases). V lost 6 bases and J lost 2, with 14 bases in between. Germline lookup yields CDR1 MNHEY and CDR2 SVGAGI. CDR3 size: 14 residues. Written as DNA, the CDR3 is TGTGCCAGCAGGATGGTATGGACAGCCTACGAGCAGTACTTC. Its translation: CASRMVWTAYEQYF.

J is TRBJ2-2 and V is TRBV20-1, with 8 positions matching TRBD2. Germline CDR1 and CDR2: DFQATT and SNEGSKA (reference sequence). The CDR3 loop spans 17 amino acids. J lost 2 bases, V lost 2 bases, and 10 bases had no gene match. The CDR3 sequence is CSARTSWRGANTGELFF. The CDR3 nucleotides are TGCAGTGCTAGAACCAGCTGGCGGGGGGCCAACACCGGGGAGCTGTTTTTT.

This clonotype was detected only a few times. The V call is TRBV7-2, the J call TRBJ1-2; D call uncertain. CDR1 SGHTA and CDR2 FQGNSA come from the germline V gene. The CDR3 has 17 amino acids. V lost 2 bases and J 5 bases, leaving 21 bases between the germline ends. In DNA form, the CDR3 reads TGTGCCAGCAGCTTAACCCCAGCCCCCCACAGCCATTATGGCTACACCTTC. Residues: CASSLTPAPHSHYGYTF.

The genes are TRBV27 and TRBJ2-3; D gene unclear. The CDR3 length is 13 residues. Trimming shortened V by 6 bases and J by 6 bases, and 13 bases separated the two germline ends. The germline V gene encodes CDR1 MNHEY and CDR2 SMNVEV (reference sequence). Here the CDR3 reads CASRMVWGDTQYF. The CDR3 coding sequence is TGTGCCAGCAGGATGGTGTGGGGTGATACGCAGTATTTT.

V is TRBV4-3 and J is TRBJ1-5; D may be TRBD1 (5 bases). V was pared by 0 bases and J by 6 bases, with 12 bases between. Germline CDR1 is LGHNA and CDR2 is YSLEER. The CDR3 is 15 residues long. Here the CDR3 reads CASSQDYAGTQPQHF. The CDR3 coding sequence is TGCGCCAGCAGCCAAGATTACGCGGGGACTCAGCCCCAGCATTTT.

V and J are TRBV28 and TRBJ2-3; the match to TRBD2 covers 12 bases. This CDR3 spans 15 amino acids. Looked up from germline, CDR1 is MDHEN and CDR2 is SYDVKM. V shed 7 bases and J 5 bases; nucleotides not matched to a gene: 7. The CDR3 loop is CASNLAGGPRDTQYF. DNA of the CDR3: TGTGCCAGCAATCTAGCGGGAGGGCCGCGAGATACGCAGTATTTT.

The chain combines TRBV7-2 with TRBJ1-2; D perhaps matches TRBD1 (5 bases). CDR3 length: 13 residues. Germline V gene data show CDR1 as SGHTA and CDR2 as FQGNSA. Trimming cost V 8 bases and J 1 base, with 11 bases left between them. CDR3 DNA sequence: TGTGCCAGCCTAGGGCAGGGTAACTATGGCTACACCTTC. Its translation: CASLGQGNYGYTF.

This clonotype has a count of ten or more. The chain is built from TRBV3-1 and TRBJ2-1, with 9 bases aligning to TRBD2. This CDR3 comprises 15 residues. The V segment lost 3 bases and the J segment 7 bases; nucleotides outside the gene matches: 7. In germline, CDR1 is LGHDT, CDR2 YNNKEL (reference sequence). Here the CDR3 reads CASSQSAGGPNEQFF. Here the CDR3 DNA reads TGTGCCAGCAGCCAGTCGGCGGGAGGGCCGAATGAGCAGTTCTTC.

This clonotype occurred a few times. CDR3 coding DNA: TGTGCCAGCAGCCGTTACGGCGGAGACCAGGGGGCGGGTGGCTACACCTTC. This codes for CASSRYGGDQGAGGYTF. V is TRBV7-8 and J is TRBJ1-2, with 8 bases fitting TRBD1. The CDR3 runs 17 residues. Germline V gives CDR1 SGHVS, CDR2 FQNEAQ. The ends lost 5 bases at V and 7 bases at J; junction bases unmatched: 18.

The CDR3 region has the DNA TGCGCCAGCAGCTTGGCAGGGGGAACGGGGGGCTACACCTTC. Translated: CASSLAGGTGGYTF. The chain has TRBV5-1 and TRBJ1-2; TRBD1 agrees at 7 bases. Germline values: CDR1 SGHRS, CDR2 YFSETQ. The length of the CDR3 is 14 residues. V shed 0 bases and J 8 bases; nucleotides not matched to a gene: 7.

The chain employs TRBV25-1 and TRBJ1-2, with D possibly matching TRBD1 (5 bases). CDR3 length: 13 amino acids. V was trimmed by 6 bases and J by 5 bases, leaving 13 bases between them. The germline CDR1 and CDR2 sequences are MGHDK and SYGVNS. In nucleotides, the CDR3 is TGTGCCAGCAGCGCGACAGCAGGGTATGGCTACACCTTC. Its protein product is CASSATAGYGYTF.

The chain combines TRBV11-2 with TRBJ2-2; 9 bases line up with TRBD2. The CDR3 extends over 17 amino acids. Germline V gene sequence: CDR1 SGHAT, CDR2 FQNNGV. Losses at the gene ends were 3 bases for V and 0 bases for J; bases not matched to a gene: 5. The CDR3 region is CASSFPAGGANTGELFF. The DNA of the CDR3 is TGTGCCAGCAGCTTTCCAGCGGGGGGCGCGAACACCGGGGAGCTGTTTTTT. Based on the CDR3 plus reference TRBV11-2 and TRBJ2-2, the full variable domain is EAGVAQSPRYKIIEKRQSVAFWCNPISGHATLYWYQQILGQGPKLLIQFQNNGVVDDSQLPKDRFSAERLKGVDSTLKIQPAKLEDSAVYLCASSFPAGGANTGELFFGEGSRLTVL.

This sequence joins TRBV7-2 and TRBJ2-2; D may be TRBD1 (6 bases). Germline loops: CDR1 SGHTA, CDR2 FQGNSA. The CDR3 length is 16 residues. V lost 3 bases, J lost 0 bases, and 11 bases lay in between. CDR3 sequence (DNA): TGTGCCAGCAGCTTGATGGGGGCGTCGAACACCGGGGAGCTGTTTTTT. Its translation: CASSLMGASNTGELFF. The variable domain in full, with the rest retrieved from reference TRBV7-2 and TRBJ2-2, is GAGVSQSPSNKVTEKGKDVELRCDPISGHTALYWYRQSLGQGLEFLIYFQGNSAPDKSGLPSDRFSAERTGGSVSTLTIQRTQQEDSAVYLCASSLMGASNTGELFFGEGSRLTVL.